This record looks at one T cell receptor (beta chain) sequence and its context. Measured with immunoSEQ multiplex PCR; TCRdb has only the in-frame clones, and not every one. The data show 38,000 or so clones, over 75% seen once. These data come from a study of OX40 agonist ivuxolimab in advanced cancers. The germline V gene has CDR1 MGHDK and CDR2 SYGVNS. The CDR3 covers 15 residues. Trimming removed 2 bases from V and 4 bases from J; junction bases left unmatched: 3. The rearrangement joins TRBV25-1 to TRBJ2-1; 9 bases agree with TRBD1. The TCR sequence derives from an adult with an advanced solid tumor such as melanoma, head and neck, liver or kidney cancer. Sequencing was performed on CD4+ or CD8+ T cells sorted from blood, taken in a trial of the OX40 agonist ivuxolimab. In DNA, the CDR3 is TGTGCCAGCAGTGAAACAGGGGGCGTTTACAATGAGCAGTTCTTC. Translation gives CASSETGGVYNEQFF. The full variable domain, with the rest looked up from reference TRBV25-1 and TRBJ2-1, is EADIYQTPRYLVIGTGKKITLECSQTMGHDKMYWYQQDPGMELHLIHYSYGVNSTEKGDLSSESTVSRIRTEHFPLTLESARPSHTSQYLCASSETGGVYNEQFFGPGTRLTVL.